This T cell receptor beta chain was obtained from a study of CD8 T cells in ankylosing spondylitis. The TCR beta libraries were generated through quantitative 5'-RACE incorporating molecular barcodes. TCRdb ran MiXCR on the 5' RACE reads and lists one entry per CDR3 protein. The data show 800,000 to 900,000 distinct CDR3 sequences, 10% to 15% seen once. From germline, CDR1 is LNHNV and CDR2 YYDKDF (reference sequence). The CDR3 covers 12 residues. V lost 1 base and J lost 7, with 7 bases in between. The study's findings and limits: Reports say disease-linked clones showed up significantly more in matched ankylosing spondylitis synovial fluid. Past studies reported some motif variants in reactive arthritis synovial fluid and blood. A motif in TCR beta, a set of about eight highly homologous variants, appeared characteristic of ankylosing spondylitis blood.

Notes on this clonotype: The target antigen is unknown.

The receptor's source is a male donor with ankylosing spondylitis. The specimen sequenced was blood, either unsorted or a sorted T cell fraction (not recorded which). The chain recombines TRBV15 with TRBJ1-2; D remains ambiguous. The CDR3 DNA reads TGTGCCACCAGCAGAGGCATCATTGGCTACACCTTC. Protein: CATSRGIIGYTF.